The 28 T cell receptor beta chains below come from one sample, sequenced in a study of blood T cells in healthy people across ages. Then a second PCR, running roughly 6 to 11 cycles, was carried out with a sample-barcoded 5' primer and a J-beta primer mix. Via MiXCR, TCRdb re-called the 5' RACE reads, giving one row per CDR3 protein. The repertoire holds more than 700,000 distinct CDR3 sequences, with 46% as singletons. The sample comprised blood. The source of these receptors is an elderly man in good health.

This clonotype was seen a handful of times. This chain links TRBV20-1 with TRBJ2-7; 8 bases line up with TRBD2. Per germline, CDR1 DFQATT and CDR2 SNEGSKA (reference sequence). With V trimmed by 5 bases and J by 1 base, 10 bases remained unmatched. The CDR3 is 15 residues long. The CDR3 nucleotides are TGCAGTGCTTACAGGGCCCCGGGGGGGTCCTACGAGCAGTACTTC. Encoded protein: CSAYRAPGGSYEQYF.

The chain uses TRBV6-1 and TRBJ2-7, with D possibly TRBD2 on 6 matching bases. Trimming left V 7 bases short and J 10 bases short, with 23 bases between. Germline V gene lookup returns CDR1 MNHNS and CDR2 SASEGT. The CDR3 spans 14 residues. The CDR3 DNA is TGTGCCAGCAATGGGCCTAGCGCTCAAGAGATCCAGTACTTC. It specifies CASNGPSAQEIQYF.

The rearrangement links TRBV19 to TRBJ2-4, with 9 bases that match TRBD2. CDR3 length: 14 residues. Trimming took 5 bases from V and 9 from J; bases not matched to a gene: 8. Germline V gene data show CDR1 as LNHDA and CDR2 as SQIVND (reference sequence). The CDR3 loop reads CASSDAGTSLIQYF. The CDR3 DNA sequence: TGTGCCAGTAGTGACGCCGGGACTAGCCTCATTCAGTACTTC.

The V call is TRBV4-2, the J call TRBJ2-5; TRBD1 or TRBD2 may be the D gene (6 bases each). V lost 4 bases to trimming and J lost 4 bases, with 16 bases between them. The CDR3 runs to 15 residues. Germline values: CDR1 LGHNA, CDR2 YNFKEQ. The CDR3 loop reads CASSPRFGGPETQYF. CDR3 DNA: TGTGCCAGCAGCCCCCGCTTTGGGGGGCCAGAGACCCAGTACTTC.

The chain uses TRBV20-1 and TRBJ2-5, with TRBD2 matching over 12 bases. CDR1 and CDR2 from the germline V gene are DFQATT and SNEGSKA (reference sequence). CDR3 length: 15 amino acids. The trim removed 4 bases at V and 8 bases at J, leaving 11 bases unmatched. CDR3 DNA sequence: TGCAGTGCTAACCTAGCGGGAGGGTCCAAGAGAACCCAGTACTTC. Translated, it gives CSANLAGGSKRTQYF.

J is TRBJ1-6 and V is TRBV4-2; TRBD1 might be the D (5 bases). This CDR3 region has 15 residues. Trimming pared 1 base from V and 10 bases from J, leaving 14 bases between. Germline-derived CDR1 and CDR2 are LGHNA and YNFKEQ. DNA for the CDR3: TGTGCCAGCAGCCAAGGTCTCCAGGGTAACTCACCCCTCCACTTT. It yields the protein CASSQGLQGNSPLHF.

Notes on this clonotype: At one boundary the junction diverges from the germline segment, which might be a read error. The V call is TRBV24-1, the J call TRBJ2-6; D is uncertain. The CDR3 extends over 15 amino acids. Germline lookup yields CDR1 KGHDR and CDR2 SFDVKD. This CDR3 is CATSAPGYGSNVPTF. Here the CDR3 DNA reads TGTGCCACCAGTGCCCCGGGTTATGGGTCCAACGTCCCGACTTTC.

This rearrangement joins TRBV9 to TRBJ1-2; D gene ambiguous. This CDR3 contains 16 residues. With 3 bases removed from V and 2 bases from J, the gap between germline ends came to 17 bases. Per the germline V gene, CDR1 is SGDLS and CDR2 is YYNGEE. CDR3 DNA sequence: TGTGCCAGCAGCGGGAGCCGAGGCAGAGTGAACTATGGCTACACCTTC. Translation: CASSGSRGRVNYGYTF. The full variable domain, in which reference TRBV9 and TRBJ1-2 provide the parts outside the CDR3, is DSGVTQTPKHLITATGQRVTLRCSPRSGDLSVYWYQQSLDQGLQFLIQYYNGEERAKGNILERFSAQQFPDLHSELNLSSLELGDSALYFCASSGSRGRVNYGYTFGSGTRLTVV.

This clonotype was detected only once. A much larger clone differs from this one at a single base, so this may be a read error. The chain uses TRBV6-5 and TRBJ1-2; TRBD1 aligns across 7 bases. Per the germline V gene, CDR1 is MNHEY and CDR2 is SVGAGI. The trim removed 2 bases at V and 10 bases at J, leaving 13 bases unmatched. The CDR3 spans 15 residues. The CDR3 sequence is CASSYQAGGRNDYTF. CDR3 nucleotide sequence: TGTGCCAGCAGTTACCAGGCAGGGGGTCGGAATGACTACACCTTC.

This clonotype was observed many times. A much larger clonotype is one base distant, so this may be a read error. V is TRBV20-1 and J is TRBJ2-5, with TRBD2 as a possible D gene (6 bases). V was pared by 7 bases and J by 11 bases, with 20 bases between. There are 12 residues in the CDR3. CDR1 DFQATT and CDR2 SNEGSKA come from the germline V gene (reference sequence). CDR3 in DNA: TGCAGTGTAGGAGGGAATATAGATGAGCAGTACTTC. Amino acid sequence: CSVGGNIDEQYF.

For this clonotype: Given a much more abundant clone one base away, this may be a read error. The chain recombines TRBV20-1 with TRBJ2-1, with 8 bases lining up with TRBD1. With V trimmed by 6 bases and J by 0 bases, 7 bases remained unmatched. Germline CDR1 reads DFQATT; CDR2 reads SNEGSKA (reference sequence). The CDR3 is 15 residues long. CDR3 residues: CSARDRSSSYNEQFF. The CDR3 nucleotides are TGCAGTGCCCGGGACAGGTCAAGCTCCTACAATGAGCAGTTCTTC.

This clonotype was seen once. The chain recombines TRBV2 with TRBJ2-5; D remains ambiguous. The CDR3 is 13 residues long. The V gene lost 2 bases and the J gene lost 5 bases, with 9 bases spanning the gap. CDR1 is SNHLY and CDR2 is FYNNEI in the germline V gene. CDR3 amino acids: CASSEWVSETQYF. CDR3 sequence (DNA): TGTGCCAGCAGTGAATGGGTTAGTGAGACCCAGTACTTC. Supplemented by reference TRBV2 and TRBJ2-5, the full variable domain reads EPEVTQTPSHQVTQMGQEVILRCVPISNHLYFYWYRQILGQKVEFLVSFYNNEISEKSEIFDDQFSVERPDGSNFTLKIRSTKLEDSAMYFCASSEWVSETQYFGPGTRLLVL.

The rearrangement joins TRBV5-1 to TRBJ2-1; TRBD2 matches at 9 bases. V lost 7 bases, J lost 4 bases, and 0 bases stayed unmatched. This CDR3 has 12 amino acids. CDR1 and CDR2 (germline): SGHRS, YFSETQ. The CDR3 DNA is TGCGCCAGCGGACTAGCGTACAATGAGCAGTTCTTC. It encodes CASGLAYNEQFF.

CDR3 DNA: TGTGCCAGCAGTTTGTGGCAGAGTCCGGTCTCTGGGGCCAACGTCCTGACTTTC. Residues: CASSLWQSPVSGANVLTF. The chain joins TRBV28 to TRBJ2-6; D not certain. The CDR3 loop spans 18 amino acids. Trimming took off 3 bases at V and 0 bases at J, with 15 bases between the two ends. Germline V gene lookup returns CDR1 MDHEN and CDR2 SYDVKM.

This clonotype showed up many times. This chain links TRBV29-1 with TRBJ2-1, with D maybe TRBD1 (6 bases). The CDR3 contains 13 residues. Trimming removed 7 bases at V and 0 bases at J, with 10 bases between. The germline CDR1 and CDR2 sequences are SQVTM and ANQGSEA. CDR3 sequence reads: CSELRGSYNEQFF. The CDR3 bases are TGCAGCGAACTCAGGGGCTCCTACAATGAGCAGTTCTTC.

The chain couples TRBV11-3 to TRBJ2-1; no definite D call. The DNA end is more similar to TRBJ2-7, so the J call may be wrong. The CDR3 runs 15 residues. Germline CDR1 is SGHNT and CDR2 is YENEEA. The CDR3 nucleotides are TGTGCCAGCAGCTTCGATGCCCCCTCCTACAATGAGCAGTACTTC. It specifies CASSFDAPSYNEQYF.

The chain links TRBV20-1 to TRBJ2-5, with TRBD2 identical over 8 bases. CDR1 DFQATT and CDR2 SNEGSKA come from the germline V gene (reference sequence). V trimming: 6 bases; J trimming: 1 base; junction bases outside the gene matches: 7. The CDR3 is 14 residues long. The CDR3 nucleotides read TGCAGTGCACGCTCCGGGACTAGCCAAGAGACCCAGTACTTC. Translation gives CSARSGTSQETQYF.

V gene TRBV10-1 combines with J gene TRBJ2-7; the match to TRBD1 covers 7 bases. CDR3 size: 14 residues. Germline V gene data show CDR1 as WNHNN and CDR2 as SYGVQD (reference sequence). Trimming took 2 bases from V and 5 from J; bases not matched to a gene: 6. The CDR3 region has the DNA TGCGCCAGCAGTGAGGCAGGGGGTCCCAACGAGCAGTACTTC. It translates to CASSEAGGPNEQYF.

This clonotype was counted a few times. The chain couples TRBV28 to TRBJ2-7; no reliable D call. The germline V gene has CDR1 MDHEN and CDR2 SYDVKM. Trimming shortened V by 5 bases and J by 0 bases, and 14 bases separated the two germline ends. There are 15 residues in the CDR3. The CDR3 loop is CASSGEPLSSYEQYF. For the CDR3, the DNA is TGTGCCAGCAGTGGGGAACCGTTGAGCTCCTACGAGCAGTACTTC.

There are a few counts of this clonotype. The V and J genes are TRBV3-1 and TRBJ1-5, with D possibly matching TRBD1 (5 bases). The germline CDR1 and CDR2 sequences are LGHDT and YNNKEL (reference sequence). Trimming left V 3 bases short and J 1 base short, with 10 bases between. The CDR3 is 15 residues long. The CDR3 coding sequence is TGTGCCAGCAGCCATCGACGGGACAGCAATCAGCCCCAGCATTTT. It encodes CASSHRRDSNQPQHF.

This chain connects TRBV7-2 to TRBJ2-4; TRBD2 agrees at 14 bases. TRBJ2-5 matches the DNA end more closely, so the J call is doubtful. This CDR3 is 17 amino acids long. Germline V CDR1 and CDR2: SGHTA, FQGNSA. The CDR3 DNA sequence: TGTGCCAGCAGCGCACAACGACTAGCGGGAGGGCAAGAGACCCAGTACTTC. Translated, it gives CASSAQRLAGGQETQYF.

In its sample, this clonotype was seen once. The chain joins TRBV20-1 to TRBJ2-1, with D possibly being TRBD2 (6 bases). CDR3 length: 16 residues. In germline, CDR1 is DFQATT, CDR2 SNEGSKA (reference sequence). The V end lost 4 bases, the J end lost 0 bases, and 16 bases lay between the germline ends. As DNA, the CDR3 is TGCAGTGCTAAAACCAACCCGGGACTCTCCTACAATGAGCAGTTCTTC. It is translated as CSAKTNPGLSYNEQFF.

The rearrangement links TRBV12-3 or TRBV12-4 to TRBJ2-5; TRBD2 is a possible D gene (5 bases). The CDR3 has 13 residues. Trimming left V 7 bases short and J 5 bases short, with 14 bases between. This CDR3 reads CASTRSGFETQYF. The DNA for the CDR3 is TGTGCCAGCACCCGGAGCGGTTTCGAGACCCAGTACTTC.

This clonotype was seen more than once but under ten times. V is TRBV5-1 and J is TRBJ1-4; TRBD1 is a possible D gene (5 bases). The germline V gene has CDR1 SGHRS and CDR2 YFSETQ. Trimming cost V 6 bases and J 5 bases, with 14 bases left between them. The CDR3 contains 14 residues. The CDR3 DNA reads TGCGCCAGCACTCCGGGGACGACGAATGAAAAACTGTTTTTT. This encodes CASTPGTTNEKLFF.

A single count supports this clonotype. V gene TRBV3-1 combines with J gene TRBJ2-4; 8 nucleotides agree with TRBD2. There are 15 residues in the CDR3. From germline, CDR1 is LGHDT and CDR2 YNNKEL (reference sequence). V shed 2 bases, J shed 13 bases, and the junction held 13 bases outside the gene matches. In nucleotides, the CDR3 is TGTGCCAGCAGCCAATCCAAGCGGGAGATTAAGGAGCAGTACTTC. Amino acids: CASSQSKREIKEQYF.

This chain uses TRBV27 with TRBJ2-5; 7 nucleotides align to TRBD1. The DNA end favors TRBJ2-7, so the J call may be wrong. In germline, CDR1 is MNHEY, CDR2 SMNVEV (reference sequence). There are 15 residues in the CDR3. The CDR3 DNA follows: TGTGCCAGCAGTGCATGGGGACAGTCAACCTACGAGCAGTACTTC. Its translation is CASSAWGQSTYEQYF.

This clonotype was recorded at least ten times. This chain links TRBV6-2 or TRBV6-3 with TRBJ2-1; 9 bases agree with TRBD2. V lost 7 bases, J lost 14 bases, and 12 bases stayed unmatched. This CDR3 region has 13 residues. Germline assignment: CDR1 MNHEY and CDR2 SVGEGT. The CDR3 region has the DNA TGTGCCAGCACGGCTAGCGGGGCGCACTGGGAGTTCTTC. Its translation: CASTASGAHWEFF.

The DNA for the CDR3 is TGCAGCGTGGCCGGGACTAGCGGGATACGCTCCTACGAGCAGTACTTC. This sequence encodes CSVAGTSGIRSYEQYF. J is TRBJ2-7 and V is TRBV29-1; 13 bases fit TRBD2. CDR1 and CDR2 (germline): SQVTM, ANQGSEA. The CDR3 loop spans 16 amino acids. V shed 6 bases and J 0 bases; nucleotides not matched to a gene: 8.